These 17 T cell receptor beta chains were sequenced from one sample in a study of blood T cell repertoires in COVID-19. Generated by immunoSEQ multiplex PCR, the TCRdb table keeps only in-frame clones and is missing some. This sample has fewer than 90,000 clones, with around 88% found just once. The sequenced material came from peripheral blood. Receptors were obtained from a man in his sixties with acute or convalescent COVID-19.

This sequence joins TRBV5-4 and TRBJ1-3; 10 bases are a match to TRBD1. The CDR3 loop spans 17 amino acids. Germline loops: CDR1 SGHNT, CDR2 YYREEE (reference sequence). V lost 0 bases to trimming and J lost 1 base; unmatched junction nucleotides: 4. The CDR3, as DNA: TGTGCCAGCAGCTTGGCGGGGGGACAGGGGTCTGGAAACACCATATATTTT. This encodes CASSLAGGQGSGNTIYF.

This clone is a singleton in its sample. The V gene is TRBV24-1, the J gene TRBJ2-1; TRBD2 matches at 10 bases. The CDR3 has 18 amino acids. The germline gives CDR1 KGHDR, CDR2 SFDVKD. The ends lost 4 bases at V and 0 bases at J; junction bases unmatched: 8. Written as DNA, the CDR3 is TGTGCCACCAGTGAACGACTAGCGGGTCTTAGCTCCTACAATGAGCAGTTCTTC. It translates to CATSERLAGLSSYNEQFF.

This clone has more than one count but fewer than ten. V and J are TRBV7-2 and TRBJ1-1; perhaps TRBD1 as D (5 bases). Germline V lookup: CDR1 SGHTA, CDR2 FQGNSA. This CDR3 region has 14 residues. With 7 bases removed from V and 1 base from J, the gap between germline ends came to 13 bases. In DNA form, the CDR3 reads TGTGCCAGCAAGCTGTCAGGGAAGAACACTGAAGCTTTCTTT. Its translation: CASKLSGKNTEAFF.

This clone has just a few counts. V usage is TRBV6-1 and J usage is TRBJ2-5; D gene ambiguous. Trimming shortened V by 4 bases and J by 1 base, and 4 bases separated the two germline ends. Germline-derived CDR1 and CDR2 are MNHNS and SASEGT. The CDR3 runs to 12 residues. Here the CDR3 DNA reads TGTGCCAGCAGTGGCAGCCAAGAGACCCAGTACTTC. It specifies CASSGSQETQYF.

V is TRBV30 and J is TRBJ2-2, with TRBD1 identical over 9 bases. V lost 1 base and J lost 6; bases outside the gene matches: 9. This CDR3 contains 16 residues. CDR1 GTSNPN and CDR2 SVGIG come from the germline V gene (reference sequence). CDR3 bases: TGTGCCTGGAGTGGAGACAAGGGACAGGGAGCCGGGGAGCTGTTTTTT. This gives the protein CAWSGDKGQGAGELFF.

This clone was observed once. The chain employs TRBV5-1 and TRBJ2-5; 8 bases fit TRBD1. This CDR3 contains 16 residues. The V segment lost 1 base and the J segment 2 bases; nucleotides outside the gene matches: 7. Germline V CDR1 and CDR2: SGHRS, YFSETQ. CDR3 protein: CASSLSRRGRQETQYF. The CDR3 nucleotides are TGCGCCAGCAGCTTGTCCCGCAGGGGGCGGCAAGAGACCCAGTACTTC.

V gene TRBV5-6 combines with J gene TRBJ1-2, with TRBD1 as a possible D gene (5 bases). V shed 2 bases and J shed 1 base, with 15 bases lying between them. The CDR3 extends over 16 amino acids. The germline V gene has CDR1 SGHDT and CDR2 YYEEEE. The CDR3: CASSFVVTGFNYGYTF. The CDR3 DNA is TGTGCCAGCAGCTTCGTGGTAACAGGTTTTAACTATGGCTACACCTTC. The full variable domain, with the rest looked up from reference TRBV5-6 and TRBJ1-2, is DAGVTQSPTHLIKTRGQQVTLRCSPKSGHDTVSWYQQALGQGPQFIFQYYEEEERQRGNFPDRFSGHQFPNYSSELNVNALLLGDSALYLCASSFVVTGFNYGYTFGSGTRLTVV.

This chain joins TRBV18 and TRBJ2-1, with 15 nucleotides matching TRBD2. Losses at the gene ends were 3 bases for V and 11 bases for J; bases not matched to a gene: 14. CDR3 length: 18 residues. Germline V gives CDR1 KGHSH, CDR2 LQKENI. For the CDR3, the DNA is TGTGCCAGCTCACCGGGACTAGCGGGAGGCTCATTTGGGAACAAGCAGTTCTTC. Translated, it gives CASSPGLAGGSFGNKQFF.

This sequence joins TRBV10-3 and TRBJ2-2, with a possible D match to TRBD2 (6 bases). The V gene lost 11 bases and the J gene lost 1 base, with 11 bases spanning the gap. The CDR3 runs to 13 residues. Germline V lookup: CDR1 ENHRY, CDR2 SYGVKD. DNA for the CDR3: TGTGCCGTATCCGGGGGGAACACCGGGGAGCTGTTTTTT. Its translation: CAVSGGNTGELFF.

The DNA of the CDR3 is TGTGCCAGCAGCGACCTCCAGGGGACAGGGAGTCCTGAAGCTTTCTTT. It yields the protein CASSDLQGTGSPEAFF. The chain links TRBV9 to TRBJ1-1; 9 bases match TRBD1. Germline CDR1 reads SGDLS; CDR2 reads YYNGEE. This CDR3 contains 16 residues. V was pared by 3 bases and J by 6 bases, with 12 bases of the junction left unmatched.

In this sample, this clone turned up once. This chain connects TRBV9 to TRBJ1-3, with 9 bases that match TRBD1. The CDR3 contains 17 residues. Germline V gene lookup returns CDR1 SGDLS and CDR2 YYNGEE. V was pared by 4 bases and J by 7 bases, with 15 bases of the junction left unmatched. The CDR3 region is CASSPHLGQGNLNTIYF. CDR3 bases: TGTGCCAGCAGCCCCCACCTGGGACAGGGAAACTTGAACACCATATATTTT.

The V call is TRBV5-1, the J call TRBJ1-3; no clear D gene. CDR1 is SGHRS and CDR2 is YFSETQ in the germline V gene. CDR3 size: 14 residues. The V gene lost 4 bases and the J gene lost 0 bases, with 8 bases spanning the gap. Written as DNA, the CDR3 is TGCGCCAGCAGCCCCGGTGACTCTGGAAACACCATATATTTT. Protein: CASSPGDSGNTIYF.

This chain joins TRBV19 and TRBJ1-2, with D possibly TRBD1 on 6 matching bases. Germline V lookup: CDR1 LNHDA, CDR2 SQIVND (reference sequence). This CDR3 is 14 amino acids long. Deletions cut 9 bases from V and 8 bases from J, with 22 bases between. CDR3 nucleotide sequence: TGTGCCAGCACACAGGGCCGCCTCTCTAACGGCTACACCTTC. It encodes CASTQGRLSNGYTF.

This sequence joins TRBV6-5 and TRBJ1-2; TRBD1 matches 9 bases. The CDR3 is 14 amino acids. V lost 4 bases, J lost 8 bases, and 8 bases stayed unmatched. Germline V gene sequence: CDR1 MNHEY, CDR2 SVGAGI. The CDR3 loop reads CASSSGTGFEGYTF. The CDR3 DNA is TGTGCCAGCAGTTCCGGGACAGGGTTTGAAGGCTACACCTTC.

This chain uses TRBV27 with TRBJ1-1, with D tentatively TRBD1 (6 bases). CDR3 length: 11 amino acids. From germline, CDR1 is MNHEY and CDR2 SMNVEV (reference sequence). The V end lost 7 bases, the J end lost 7 bases, and 10 bases lay between the germline ends. As DNA, the CDR3 is TGTGCCAGCATCGGACAGTTTGAAGCTTTCTTT. Protein product: CASIGQFEAFF.

This chain joins TRBV10-3 and TRBJ2-5, with 8 bases matching TRBD1. The germline V gene has CDR1 ENHRY and CDR2 SYGVKD. The CDR3 is made up of 15 amino acids. J lost 4 bases, V lost 5 bases, and 9 bases had no gene match. The CDR3 region has the DNA TGTGCCATCAGTAAGACAGGGGCGCTATCAGAGACCCAGTACTTC. Protein product: CAISKTGALSETQYF.

V and J are TRBV19 and TRBJ2-5; TRBD2 agrees at 9 bases. CDR3 size: 14 residues. The V gene's germline CDR1 is LNHDA and CDR2 SQIVND (reference sequence). With V trimmed by 3 bases and J by 5 bases, 4 bases remained unmatched. The CDR3 nucleotides read TGTGCCAGTAGTATGGGAGCGGGAGGCGAGACCCAGTACTTC. Translating it yields CASSMGAGGETQYF.